This T cell receptor (beta chain) emerged from a study of T-cell memory formation after mild COVID-19. Trimming removed 5 bases at V and 2 bases at J, with 11 bases between. The CDR3 extends over 14 amino acids. TCRdb re-analysed the 5' RACE reads in MiXCR, keeping a single row per CDR3 protein. The data contain tens of thousands of distinct CDR3 sequences, around 25% of them singletons. The sample comprised PBMCs or a T cell subset sorted from them (not recorded which). The receptor was derived from a man in his late teens or twenties who had mild COVID-19 (a few samples of this study predate the infection). Cell type and time point are not known. V is TRBV12-3 or TRBV12-4 and J is TRBJ2-3; D gene unclear. The CDR3 region is CASSPTPDTDTQYF. DNA of the CDR3: TGTGCCAGCAGTCCCACACCGGACACAGATACGCAGTATTTT.